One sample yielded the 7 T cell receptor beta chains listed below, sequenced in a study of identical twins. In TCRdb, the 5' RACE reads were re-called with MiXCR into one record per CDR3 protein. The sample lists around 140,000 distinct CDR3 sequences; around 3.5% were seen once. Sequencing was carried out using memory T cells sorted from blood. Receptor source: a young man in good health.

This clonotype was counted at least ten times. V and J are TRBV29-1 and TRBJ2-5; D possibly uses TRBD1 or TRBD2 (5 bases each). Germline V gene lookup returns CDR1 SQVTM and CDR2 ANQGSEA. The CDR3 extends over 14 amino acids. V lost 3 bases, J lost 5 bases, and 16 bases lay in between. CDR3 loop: CSVEMQGGPETQYF. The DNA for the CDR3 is TGCAGCGTTGAGATGCAGGGCGGGCCGGAGACCCAGTACTTC.

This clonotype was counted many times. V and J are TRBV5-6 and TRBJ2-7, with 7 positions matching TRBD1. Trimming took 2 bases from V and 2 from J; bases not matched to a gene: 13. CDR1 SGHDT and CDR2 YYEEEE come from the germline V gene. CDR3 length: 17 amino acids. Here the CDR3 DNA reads TGTGCCAGCAGCTTTCCCGGTGCTGGACAGGTAACCTACGAGCAGTACTTC. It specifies CASSFPGAGQVTYEQYF.

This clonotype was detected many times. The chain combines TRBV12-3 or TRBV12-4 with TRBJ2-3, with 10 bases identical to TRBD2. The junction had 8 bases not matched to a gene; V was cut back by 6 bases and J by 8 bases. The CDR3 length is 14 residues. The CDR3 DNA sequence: TGTGCCAGCAGCCCGAGCGGGAGGGAGGGTACGCAGTATTTT. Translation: CASSPSGREGTQYF.

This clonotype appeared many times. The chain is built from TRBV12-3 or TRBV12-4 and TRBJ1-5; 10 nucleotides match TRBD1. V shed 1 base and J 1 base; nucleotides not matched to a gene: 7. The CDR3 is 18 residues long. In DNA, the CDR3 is TGTGCCAGCAGTTTAGGGACAGGGGGAGTAAAAAGCAATCAGCCCCAGCATTTT. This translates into CASSLGTGGVKSNQPQHF.

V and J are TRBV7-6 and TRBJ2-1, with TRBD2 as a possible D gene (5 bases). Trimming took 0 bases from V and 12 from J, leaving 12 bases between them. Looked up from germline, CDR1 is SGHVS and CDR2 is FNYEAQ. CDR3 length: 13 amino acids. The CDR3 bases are TGTGCCAGCAGCTTAGCCGAGGACTTAGCGCAGTTCTTC. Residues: CASSLAEDLAQFF.

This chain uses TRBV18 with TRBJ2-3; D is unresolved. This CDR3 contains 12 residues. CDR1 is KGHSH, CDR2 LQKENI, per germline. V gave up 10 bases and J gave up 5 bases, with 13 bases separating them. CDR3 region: CATQKGRDTQYF. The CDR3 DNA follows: TGTGCCACCCAAAAGGGCCGAGATACGCAGTATTTT.

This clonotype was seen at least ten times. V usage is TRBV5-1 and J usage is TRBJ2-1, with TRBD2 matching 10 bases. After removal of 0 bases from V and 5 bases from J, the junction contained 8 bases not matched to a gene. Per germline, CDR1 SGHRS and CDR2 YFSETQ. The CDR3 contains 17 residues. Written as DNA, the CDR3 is TGCGCCAGCAGCTTGGCCAGCGGGAGGGCCGGCAACAATGAGCAGTTCTTC. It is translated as CASSLASGRAGNNEQFF.